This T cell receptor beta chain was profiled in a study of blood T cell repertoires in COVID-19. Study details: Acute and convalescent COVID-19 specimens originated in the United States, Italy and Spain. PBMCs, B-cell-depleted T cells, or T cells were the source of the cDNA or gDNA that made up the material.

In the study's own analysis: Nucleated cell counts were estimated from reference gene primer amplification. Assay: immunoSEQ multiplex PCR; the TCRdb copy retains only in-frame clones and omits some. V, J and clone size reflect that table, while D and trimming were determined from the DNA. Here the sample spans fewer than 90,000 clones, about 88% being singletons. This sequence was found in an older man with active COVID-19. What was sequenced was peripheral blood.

CDR3 nucleotide sequence: TGTGCCAGCAGGGGACACTGGACGGTGAACACTGAAGCTTTCTTT. Amino acid sequence: CASRGHWTVNTEAFF. The J gene is TRBJ1-1, the V gene TRBV27, with D maybe TRBD1 (6 bases). The CDR3 totals 15 residues. CDR1 and CDR2 from the germline V gene are MNHEY and SMNVEV (reference sequence). Trimming took off 6 bases at V and 0 bases at J, with 14 bases between the two ends.